A single sample is the source of the 26 T cell receptor beta chains below, sequenced in a study of long-term antiretroviral therapy in people with HIV. Investigators performed immunoSEQ version v3.0 at survey level. The table came from immunoSEQ multiplex PCR; TCRdb's copy has only in-frame clones and leaves some out. The sample lists approximately 18,000 clones, roughly nine tenths seen once, with over 10% in the top ten. The starting material was unsorted PBMCs, obtained 0.6 years after starting antiretroviral therapy. The receptors here all came from a woman between 35 and 50 years old with HIV.

The chain recombines TRBV2 with TRBJ1-4, with no clear D. The ends were cut back, 6 bases at V and 0 bases at J, with 11 bases in the middle. CDR1 is SNHLY and CDR2 is FYNNEI in the germline V gene. The length of the CDR3 is 15 residues. In DNA, the CDR3 is TGTGCCAGCAGCCCAAAGGGATCAACTAATGAAAAACTGTTTTTT. This codes for CASSPKGSTNEKLFF.

This chain connects TRBV6-1 to TRBJ1-1, with D unclear. This CDR3 has 14 amino acids. The germline V gene encodes CDR1 MNHNS and CDR2 SASEGT. V was pared by 3 bases and J by 1 base, with 9 bases between. The CDR3 spells CASSDFATNTEAFF. The CDR3 nucleotides are TGTGCCAGCAGTGATTTCGCTACGAACACTGAAGCTTTCTTT.

The chain recombines TRBV2 with TRBJ2-7; TRBD2 agrees at 13 bases. CDR1 is SNHLY and CDR2 is FYNNEI in the germline V gene. With 6 bases clipped from V and 6 bases from J, the junction kept 5 bases outside the gene matches. The CDR3 is 14 residues long. The CDR3 reads CASSTSGGATEQYF. The DNA for the CDR3 is TGTGCCAGCAGCACTAGCGGGGGGGCGACCGAGCAGTACTTC.

This chain uses TRBV6-5 with TRBJ2-6, with a tentative D call TRBD1 (6 bases). This CDR3 comprises 15 residues. CDR1 MNHEY and CDR2 SVGAGI come from the germline V gene. V was trimmed by 2 bases and J by 4 bases, leaving 9 bases between them. The CDR3 nucleotides read TGTGCCAGCAGTTACGGGGGCAGCGGGGCCAACGTCCTGACTTTC. It codes for CASSYGGSGANVLTF.

This clone has a single count. The chain recombines TRBV6-5 with TRBJ1-3, with D tentatively TRBD1 (5 bases). CDR3 size: 14 residues. Trimming removed 6 bases at V and 3 bases at J, with 12 bases between. Germline V gene lookup returns CDR1 MNHEY and CDR2 SVGAGI. For the CDR3, the DNA is TGTGCCAGCAGCCAGGGACGGGGTGGAAACACCATATATTTT. It yields the protein CASSQGRGGNTIYF.

This clone appeared once. V and J are TRBV6-4 and TRBJ2-3; TRBD2 agrees at 10 bases. CDR3 length: 16 amino acids. V dropped 5 bases and J dropped 0; count of bases not matched to a gene: 5. Germline lookup yields CDR1 MRHNA and CDR2 SNTAGT. The CDR3: CASSSGLADSTDTQYF. For the CDR3, the DNA is TGTGCCAGCAGTAGCGGACTAGCGGATAGCACAGATACGCAGTATTTT.

The chain has TRBV9 and TRBJ2-6; 7 bases line up with TRBD1. The CDR3 covers 17 residues. V gave up 4 bases and J gave up 2 bases; unmatched junction bases: 9. Germline V lookup: CDR1 SGDLS, CDR2 YYNGEE. In DNA form, the CDR3 reads TGTGCCAGCAGCTACAACCGAGACAGGGCTGGGGCCAACGTCCTGACTTTC. It is translated as CASSYNRDRAGANVLTF.

This sequence joins TRBV10-3 and TRBJ1-1; tentative D call: TRBD1 (5 bases). Germline V CDR1 and CDR2: ENHRY, SYGVKD. The V end was cut by 4 bases, the J end by 0 bases, with 9 bases between. The CDR3 sequence is 14 residues long. CDR3 region: CAISGGRVNTEAFF. For the CDR3, the DNA is TGTGCCATCAGTGGGGGCAGGGTGAACACTGAAGCTTTCTTT.

The J gene is TRBJ2-7, the V gene TRBV7-2, with D possibly being TRBD1 or TRBD2 (5 bases each). Germline loops: CDR1 SGHTA, CDR2 FQGNSA. The length of the CDR3 is 18 residues. Trimming removed 0 bases from V and 6 bases from J, with 24 bases in between. In DNA, the CDR3 is TGTGCCAGCAGCTTAGCGTCTGTAGTAGGGCCAGGGAGAGGCGAGCAGTACTTC. It specifies CASSLASVVGPGRGEQYF. Looking up the rest from reference TRBV7-2 and TRBJ2-7 gives the full variable domain: GAGVSQSPSNKVTEKGKDVELRCDPISGHTALYWYRQSLGQGLEFLIYFQGNSAPDKSGLPSDRFSAERTGGSVSTLTIQRTQQEDSAVYLCASSLASVVGPGRGEQYFGPGTRLTVT.

The chain combines TRBV6-5 with TRBJ2-7, with TRBD1 as a possible D gene (6 bases). Trimming took 8 bases from V and 5 from J, leaving 22 bases between them. The V gene's germline CDR1 is MNHEY and CDR2 SVGAGI. The CDR3 extends over 15 amino acids. In DNA form, the CDR3 reads TGTGCCAGCCTGGGACCCCCTGAGGGGGTCCACGAGCAGTACTTC. This translates into CASLGPPEGVHEQYF.

The rearrangement joins TRBV11-2 to TRBJ2-7; D is unclear. Germline CDR1 and CDR2: SGHAT and FQNNGV. This CDR3 is 13 amino acids long. V lost 1 base and J 7 bases, leaving 11 bases between the germline ends. The CDR3: CASSLGQSVEQYF. The CDR3 DNA reads TGTGCCAGCAGCTTAGGTCAGTCTGTGGAGCAGTACTTC.

The chain is built from TRBV7-2 and TRBJ2-3; 7 positions match TRBD1. The germline CDR1 and CDR2 sequences are SGHTA and FQGNSA. The CDR3 sequence is 16 residues long. The trim removed 5 bases at V and 2 bases at J, leaving 10 bases unmatched. In DNA form, the CDR3 reads TGTGCCAGCAGCCCGAATAACAGGGGAGTCACAGATACGCAGTATTTT. This gives the protein CASSPNNRGVTDTQYF.

V usage is TRBV6-1 and J usage is TRBJ2-3; 12 bases line up with TRBD2. The CDR3 spans 14 residues. Losses at the gene ends were 8 bases for V and 3 bases for J; bases not matched to a gene: 3. Germline CDR1 MNHNS, CDR2 SASEGT. The CDR3 loop is CASSLAGGTDTQYF. CDR3 nucleotides: TGTGCCAGCTCCCTAGCGGGGGGGACAGATACGCAGTATTTT.

V gene TRBV7-2 combines with J gene TRBJ2-3; 15 bases line up with TRBD2. The length of the CDR3 is 14 residues. Germline V gene lookup returns CDR1 SGHTA and CDR2 FQGNSA. V lost 5 bases, J lost 14 bases, and 8 bases stayed unmatched. The CDR3 bases are TGTGCCAGCAGCCCGGGGACTAGCGGGGGGCGGGGGTATTTT. Translation: CASSPGTSGGRGYF.

The CDR3 DNA reads as TGTGCCAGCAGCCCCGACTACAACTCCTACGAGCAGTACTTC. This translates into CASSPDYNSYEQYF. The V call is TRBV7-8, the J call TRBJ2-7; maybe TRBD2 (5 bases). CDR3 length equals 14 residues. The ends were cut back, 5 bases at V and 0 bases at J, with 11 bases in the middle. CDR1 SGHVS and CDR2 FQNEAQ come from the germline V gene.

The genes are TRBV7-8 and TRBJ1-3; TRBD1 might be the D (5 bases). There are 15 residues in the CDR3. V was clipped by 6 bases and J by 0 bases, with 12 bases between them. Germline-derived CDR1 and CDR2 are SGHVS and FQNEAQ. As DNA, the CDR3 is TGTGCCAGCAGGGGGGACTCCCGCTCTGGAAACACCATATATTTT. It codes for CASRGDSRSGNTIYF.

This clone was seen just once. This sequence joins TRBV11-1 and TRBJ2-2; 8 bases line up with TRBD1. Germline CDR1 is SGHAT and CDR2 is FQDESV (reference sequence). The CDR3 has 15 amino acids. V lost 5 bases, J lost 5 bases, and 7 bases stayed unmatched. The DNA of the CDR3 is TGTGCCAGCAGCCTAACCGGACAGGGAACCGGGGAGCTGTTTTTT. It translates to CASSLTGQGTGELFF.

The count of this clone is one. The sample has other DNA sequences that encode this CDR3 too. The CDR3 protein is CAWSVNRGYTF. The CDR3 DNA sequence: TGTGCCTGGAGTGTTAACCGGGGCTACACCTTC. The chain uses TRBV30 and TRBJ1-2; D not resolved. Trimming removed 0 bases from V and 8 bases from J, with 7 bases in between. The CDR3 is made up of 11 amino acids. The V gene's germline CDR1 is GTSNPN and CDR2 SVGIG (reference sequence).

The J gene is TRBJ2-7, the V gene TRBV6-6; TRBD2 aligns across 7 bases. The V and J ends lost 4 bases and 6 bases, in that order; junction bases with no gene match: 6. CDR1 MNHNY and CDR2 SVGAGI come from the germline V gene (reference sequence). The CDR3 spans 13 residues. Here the CDR3 reads CASSLGGSIEQYF. The CDR3 DNA follows: TGTGCCAGCAGTTTAGGCGGGAGTATCGAGCAGTACTTC.

V gene TRBV27 combines with J gene TRBJ2-2, with D hard to call. Germline V gene data show CDR1 as MNHEY and CDR2 as SMNVEV (reference sequence). The ends were cut back, 7 bases at V and 6 bases at J, with 9 bases in the middle. This CDR3 region has 12 residues. The CDR3: CASTGGSGELFF. In nucleotides, the CDR3 is TGTGCCAGCACGGGTGGTTCCGGGGAGCTGTTTTTT.

V usage is TRBV29-1 and J usage is TRBJ2-3; 7 bases align to TRBD2. This CDR3 is built from 13 residues. The junction had 3 bases not matched to a gene; V was cut back by 4 bases and J by 2 bases. The germline gives CDR1 SQVTM, CDR2 ANQGSEA. DNA of the CDR3: TGCAGCGTTGTGGGAGGGTTCACAGATACGCAGTATTTT. It yields the protein CSVVGGFTDTQYF.

This chain joins TRBV6-5 and TRBJ2-3; possible D gene TRBD2, 7 bases. Germline-derived CDR1 and CDR2 are MNHEY and SVGAGI. V was clipped by 4 bases and J by 4 bases, with 15 bases between them. This CDR3 has 15 amino acids. The CDR3 protein is CASSSGGGAPDTQYF. CDR3 sequence (DNA): TGTGCCAGCAGTTCCGGTGGGGGGGCCCCAGATACGCAGTATTTT.

The chain carries TRBV2 and TRBJ1-1, with 8 bases identical to TRBD1. This CDR3 is built from 12 residues. The J segment lost 7 bases and the V segment lost 3 bases, leaving 1 base of the junction unmatched. Germline values: CDR1 SNHLY, CDR2 FYNNEI. The CDR3 spells CASSEDRVEAFF. As DNA, the CDR3 is TGTGCCAGCAGTGAGGACAGGGTTGAAGCTTTCTTT.

The chain combines TRBV2 with TRBJ2-2, with 7 bases matching TRBD1. V lost 5 bases, J lost 0 bases, and 6 bases stayed unmatched. Germline CDR1 and CDR2: SNHLY and FYNNEI. The CDR3 sequence is 16 residues long. CDR3 DNA sequence: TGTGCCAGCAGTTACACAGGGGTCCCGAACACCGGGGAGCTGTTTTTT. Protein: CASSYTGVPNTGELFF.

The genes are TRBV4-1 and TRBJ2-3; no firm D call. The CDR3 spans 13 residues. V lost 0 bases to trimming and J lost 2 bases, with 3 bases between them. In germline, CDR1 is MGHRA, CDR2 YSYEKL. The CDR3 DNA reads TGCGCCAGCAGCCAAGACTTCACAGATACGCAGTATTTT. Translating gives CASSQDFTDTQYF.

The V and J genes are TRBV27 and TRBJ2-3; 14 bases agree with TRBD2. V shed 8 bases and J 9 bases; nucleotides not matched to a gene: 7. The CDR3 consists of 14 residues. The germline gives CDR1 MNHEY, CDR2 SMNVEV (reference sequence). The CDR3 region is CASATSGGVGTQYF. CDR3 sequence (DNA): TGTGCCAGCGCGACTAGCGGGGGGGTGGGGACGCAGTATTTT.